What follows describes a single T cell receptor (beta chain). The antigen is undetermined. The CDR3 totals 15 residues. Trimming at V came to 5 bases and at J to 3 bases, leaving 8 bases not matched to a gene. Germline CDR1 SGHDN, CDR2 FVKESK. The data were taken from a study of shared clonotypes between healthy human individuals. Findings and caveats of the study: The diversity represented, both genetic and in exposure history, was limited by few donors.

CD4+ cells underwent separation, giving CD45RA+ naive and CD45RA-negative memory subsets. The input for sorted-subset replicate PCRs was approximately 190 ng DNA, tens of thousands of T cell genomes. Clones were sequenced by immunoSEQ multiplex PCR, and TCRdb holds only the in-frame ones, with some missing. The repertoire has some 1,100,000 clones, approximately 78% of them found once; the top ten carry about 0.52%. Material: memory CD4+ T cells from PBMCs. Indicated subset: CD45RA-negative fraction. V gene TRBV14 combines with J gene TRBJ1-2, with 8 bases that match TRBD1. This receptor was obtained from a man aged 18-30 years in good health. Some clones in this sample may be carry-over from other donors' samples. CDR3 DNA sequence: TGTGCCAGCAGCAGTCGACAGGGACAGGACTATGGCTACACCTTC. It encodes CASSSRQGQDYGYTF.